Described below is a single T cell receptor beta chain sequence and its context. In the study's own analysis: Estimation of nucleated cell counts was performed using reference gene primer amplification. Some clones are missing from TCRdb's copy, which holds only in-frame ones; the method was immunoSEQ multiplex PCR. That table supplies the V and J calls and clone size; D and trimming were determined from the DNA. The data hold 200,000 to 300,000 clones, with 86% observed a single time. The record originates from a study of blood T cell repertoires in COVID-19. About the study: Researchers got acute and convalescent COVID-19 samples from the United States, Italy and Spain. From T cells, B-cell-depleted T cells, or PBMCs came the material, which was cDNA or gDNA.

The germline gives CDR1 MNHEY, CDR2 SMNVEV (reference sequence). CDR3 length equals 14 residues. V lost 6 bases and J 4 bases, leaving 15 bases between the germline ends. The TCR originated in a man younger than 45 with active or convalescent COVID-19. The sample consisted of peripheral blood. The V gene is TRBV27, the J gene TRBJ1-2, with D possibly TRBD1 on 6 matching bases. CDR3 protein: CASSLGTHSYGYTF. CDR3 coding DNA: TGTGCCAGCAGCCTCGGGACACACTCCTATGGCTACACCTTC.